The sequence of this T cell receptor beta chain was determined in a study of CD8+ T cells in alopecia areata. Sequencing used cDNA as its template, made by extracting RNA and reverse transcribing it. Generated by immunoSEQ multiplex PCR, the TCRdb table keeps only in-frame clones and is missing some. The top ten clones hold about a fifth of a sample with about 42,000 clones, under 70% of them seen once. This sample's treatment: oral pan-JAK inhibitor, 5-10 mg twice daily. CDR3 length: 13 amino acids. The J segment lost 1 base and the V segment lost 10 bases, leaving 7 bases of the junction unmatched. Germline values: CDR1 PRHDT, CDR2 FYEKMQ (reference sequence).

The clonotype originates from a human donor with alopecia areata. The chain employs TRBV13 and TRBJ2-7; the match to TRBD2 covers 7 bases. The sample consisted of CD8+ T cells sorted from blood, taken at week 4, from a patient treated with tofacitinib. Written as DNA, the CDR3 is TGTGCCACCGCCGCGGGGGAGTCCTACGAGCAGTACTTC. Its protein product is CATAAGESYEQYF.